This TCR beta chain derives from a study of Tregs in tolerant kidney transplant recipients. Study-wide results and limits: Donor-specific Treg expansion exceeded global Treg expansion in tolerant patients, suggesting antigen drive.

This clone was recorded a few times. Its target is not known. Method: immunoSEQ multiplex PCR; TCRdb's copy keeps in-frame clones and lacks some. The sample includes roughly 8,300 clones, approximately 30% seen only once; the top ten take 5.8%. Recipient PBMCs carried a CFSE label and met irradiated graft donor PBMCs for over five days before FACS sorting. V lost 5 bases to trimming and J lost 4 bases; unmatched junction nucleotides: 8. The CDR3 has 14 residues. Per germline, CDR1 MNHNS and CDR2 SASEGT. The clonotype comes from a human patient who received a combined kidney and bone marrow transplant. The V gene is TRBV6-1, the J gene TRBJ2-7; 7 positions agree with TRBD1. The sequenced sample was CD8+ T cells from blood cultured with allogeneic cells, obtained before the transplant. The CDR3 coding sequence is TGTGCCAGCAGTCCCGGGACAGCCGTTTACGAGCAGTACTTC. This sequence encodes CASSPGTAVYEQYF.